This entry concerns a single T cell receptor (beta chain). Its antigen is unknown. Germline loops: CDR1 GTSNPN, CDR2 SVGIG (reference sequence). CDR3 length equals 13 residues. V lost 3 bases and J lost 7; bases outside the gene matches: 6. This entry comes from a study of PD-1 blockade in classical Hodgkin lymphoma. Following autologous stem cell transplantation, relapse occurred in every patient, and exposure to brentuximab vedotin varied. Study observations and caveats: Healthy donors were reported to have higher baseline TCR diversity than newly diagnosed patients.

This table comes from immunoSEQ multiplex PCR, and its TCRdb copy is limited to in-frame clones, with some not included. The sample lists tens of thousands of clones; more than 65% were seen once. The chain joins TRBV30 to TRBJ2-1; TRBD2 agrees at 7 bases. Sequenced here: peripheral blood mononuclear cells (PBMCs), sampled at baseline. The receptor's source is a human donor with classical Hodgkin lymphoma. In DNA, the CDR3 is TGTGCCTGGAGCGGGGGTAGCGGGAATGAGCAGTTCTTC. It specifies CAWSGGSGNEQFF.